A selection of T cell receptor beta chains follows, all from one sample in a study of T cells in Graves' hyperthyroidism and ophthalmopathy. TCRdb reprocessed the multiplex PCR reads with MiXCR, giving one entry per CDR3 protein. The data contain some 200,000 distinct CDR3 sequences, around 17% of them singletons. The sequencing input was blood. The receptor set was obtained from a woman aged 45-65 years with Graves' hyperthyroidism. Each CDR3 is given with its conserved first and last residue. Each record gives: CDR3 protein, clone size, V gene, CDR3 length, J gene. Where a row states a size, it is once, few, many or the class of an expanded clone; other rows omit it.

CDR3 protein: CAIKNRTGVDTQYF
clone size: NA
V gene: TRBV10-3
CDR3 length: 14
J gene: TRBJ2-3

CDR3 protein: CASRERDKFDEQYF
clone size: NA
V gene: TRBV11-2
CDR3 length: 14
J gene: TRBJ2-7

CDR3 protein: CSVEDGTSGGFNNEQFF
clone size: NA
V gene: TRBV29-1
CDR3 length: 17
J gene: TRBJ2-1

CDR3 protein: CASRNGFNGRGRETQYF
clone size: once
V gene: TRBV6-1
CDR3 length: 17
J gene: TRBJ2-5

CDR3 protein: CASSPTGRYEQYF
clone size: few
V gene: TRBV4-1
CDR3 length: 13
J gene: TRBJ2-7

CDR3 protein: CATWTSGTDTQYF
clone size: many
V gene: TRBV28
CDR3 length: 13
J gene: TRBJ2-3

CDR3 protein: CSARGDRGSGNTIYF
clone size: many
V gene: TRBV20-1
CDR3 length: 15
J gene: TRBJ1-3

CDR3 protein: CAYNLGQYGYTF
clone size: NA
V gene: TRBV30
CDR3 length: 12
J gene: TRBJ1-2

CDR3 protein: CASSHPGLAGGPGLETQYF
clone size: NA
V gene: TRBV4-1
CDR3 length: 19
J gene: TRBJ2-5

CDR3 protein: CASSFHGGRSTGGYTF
clone size: many
V gene: TRBV12-3/TRBV12-4
CDR3 length: 16
J gene: TRBJ1-2

CDR3 protein: CAGSFNFLAGDNEQFF
clone size: NA
V gene: TRBV12-3/TRBV12-4
CDR3 length: 16
J gene: TRBJ2-1

CDR3 protein: CASSLGSSGSDEQFF
clone size: many
V gene: TRBV5-1
CDR3 length: 15
J gene: TRBJ2-1

CDR3 protein: CASSLAGEEFF
clone size: NA
V gene: TRBV11-1
CDR3 length: 11
J gene: TRBJ2-1

CDR3 protein: CASSLVGQGAGQPQHF
clone size: many
V gene: TRBV7-2
CDR3 length: 16
J gene: TRBJ1-5

CDR3 protein: CSVESRLAGGSYEQYF
clone size: few
V gene: TRBV29-1
CDR3 length: 16
J gene: TRBJ2-7

CDR3 protein: CASSLAGQWDEKLFF
clone size: NA
V gene: TRBV7-9
CDR3 length: 15
J gene: TRBJ1-4

CDR3 protein: CASRTSGAYEQYF
clone size: many
V gene: TRBV12-3/TRBV12-4
CDR3 length: 13
J gene: TRBJ2-7

CDR3 protein: CASSLSQEVYEQYF
clone size: NA
V gene: TRBV27
CDR3 length: 14
J gene: TRBJ2-7

CDR3 protein: CASSPTRQLNTEAFF
clone size: few
V gene: TRBV18
CDR3 length: 15
J gene: TRBJ1-1

CDR3 protein: CASSLETGGTDTQYF
clone size: many
V gene: TRBV5-8
CDR3 length: 15
J gene: TRBJ2-3

CDR3 protein: CAISEWGITGANVLTF
clone size: NA
V gene: TRBV10-3
CDR3 length: 16
J gene: TRBJ2-6

CDR3 protein: CASSEYTRGTQYF
clone size: many
V gene: TRBV2
CDR3 length: 13
J gene: TRBJ2-3

CDR3 protein: CASSDLSSSDEQYF
clone size: NA
V gene: TRBV25-1
CDR3 length: 14
J gene: TRBJ2-7

CDR3 protein: CASSLGGLAGDYNEQFF
clone size: many
V gene: TRBV5-1
CDR3 length: 17
J gene: TRBJ2-1

CDR3 protein: CASPGPGPGYNEQYF
clone size: NA
V gene: TRBV2
CDR3 length: 15
J gene: NA

CDR3 protein: CASSRKGDSNTEAFF
clone size: many
V gene: TRBV5-1
CDR3 length: 15
J gene: TRBJ1-1

CDR3 protein: CASSPSETSGKGEQYF
clone size: many
V gene: TRBV5-1
CDR3 length: 16
J gene: TRBJ2-7

CDR3 protein: CSASGGSHNEQFF
clone size: many
V gene: TRBV20-1
CDR3 length: 13
J gene: TRBJ2-1

CDR3 protein: CASSLRREVYDSPYEQYF
clone size: NA
V gene: TRBV28
CDR3 length: 18
J gene: TRBJ2-7

CDR3 protein: CASSNRDRGLEAFF
clone size: NA
V gene: TRBV2
CDR3 length: 14
J gene: TRBJ1-1

CDR3 protein: CSVGVGSTDTQYF
clone size: NA
V gene: TRBV29-1
CDR3 length: 13
J gene: TRBJ2-3

CDR3 protein: CASRSTRTSGRSPYNEQFF
clone size: NA
V gene: TRBV7-8
CDR3 length: 19
J gene: TRBJ2-1

CDR3 protein: CASSLSPRGERSYEQYF
clone size: few
V gene: TRBV5-1
CDR3 length: 17
J gene: TRBJ2-7

CDR3 protein: CASSLERELGGSNTGELFF
clone size: NA
V gene: TRBV27
CDR3 length: 19
J gene: TRBJ2-2

CDR3 protein: CASSSTPQGGNEQFF
clone size: many
V gene: TRBV11-3
CDR3 length: 15
J gene: TRBJ2-1

CDR3 protein: CATGQDMDYGYTF
clone size: NA
V gene: TRBV12-3/TRBV12-4
CDR3 length: 13
J gene: TRBJ1-2

CDR3 protein: CAISDPSTGGNTEAFF
clone size: few
V gene: TRBV10-3
CDR3 length: 16
J gene: TRBJ1-1

CDR3 protein: CASSLVSSNNEQFF
clone size: NA
V gene: TRBV18
CDR3 length: 14
J gene: TRBJ2-1

CDR3 protein: CASSAYTGTMGFF
clone size: few
V gene: TRBV7-9
CDR3 length: 13
J gene: TRBJ2-1

CDR3 protein: CSARGPGPTLYEQYF
clone size: many
V gene: TRBV20-1
CDR3 length: 15
J gene: TRBJ2-7

CDR3 protein: CASNPLDMNTEAFF
clone size: NA
V gene: TRBV19
CDR3 length: 14
J gene: TRBJ1-1

CDR3 protein: CASSSHWGQPQHF
clone size: many
V gene: TRBV18
CDR3 length: 13
J gene: TRBJ1-5

CDR3 protein: CSARRGGLAGGETQYF
clone size: NA
V gene: TRBV20-1
CDR3 length: 16
J gene: TRBJ2-5

CDR3 protein: CASSLGVTGNYEQYF
clone size: many
V gene: TRBV11-2
CDR3 length: 15
J gene: TRBJ2-7

CDR3 protein: CASSLGGLGMNTEAFF
clone size: many
V gene: TRBV13
CDR3 length: 16
J gene: TRBJ1-1

CDR3 protein: CASRPTGKETQYF
clone size: NA
V gene: TRBV27
CDR3 length: 13
J gene: TRBJ2-5

CDR3 protein: CASSIRFAGLAGVNEQFF
clone size: few
V gene: TRBV19
CDR3 length: 18
J gene: TRBJ2-1

CDR3 protein: CSVGSAGTSGPFYEQYF
clone size: few
V gene: TRBV29-1
CDR3 length: 17
J gene: TRBJ2-7

CDR3 protein: CASSLIGSGGNEQFF
clone size: NA
V gene: TRBV7-3
CDR3 length: 15
J gene: TRBJ2-1

CDR3 protein: CASSERKNNEQFF
clone size: NA
V gene: TRBV6-1
CDR3 length: 13
J gene: TRBJ2-1

CDR3 protein: CASSLTSAYEQYF
clone size: many
V gene: TRBV5-1
CDR3 length: 13
J gene: TRBJ2-7